This TCR beta chain emerged from a study of OX40 agonist ivuxolimab in advanced cancers. The germline V gene encodes CDR1 GTSNPN and CDR2 SVGIG (reference sequence). Trimming removed 2 bases from V and 1 base from J, with 11 bases in between. The CDR3 length is 14 residues. This clone has a handful of counts. The data were produced by immunoSEQ multiplex PCR, yet TCRdb's version contains in-frame clones alone and is incomplete. The sample carries approximately 41,000 clones, approximately 86% recorded once. The J gene is TRBJ1-1, the V gene TRBV30, with a weak D call TRBD1 (6 bases). Sequences were derived from CD4+ or CD8+ T cells sorted from blood, sampled in a trial of the OX40 agonist ivuxolimab. The TCR originated in an adult with an advanced solid tumor such as melanoma, head and neck, liver or kidney cancer. The CDR3 DNA sequence: TGTGCCTGGAGTAGAGGGGGATCGAACACTGAAGCTTTCTTT. It translates to CAWSRGGSNTEAFF.